This T cell receptor (beta chain) is drawn from a study of T cell changes during pregnancy in multiple sclerosis. The V gene end was trimmed by 6 bases and the J gene end by 0 bases; junction bases not matched to a gene: 5. The CDR3 is made up of 16 amino acids. Germline V gene lookup returns CDR1 LNHDA and CDR2 SQIVND (reference sequence). Sequencing used immunoSEQ multiplex PCR; TCRdb keeps in-frame clones, though not all of them. The profile shows about 58,000 clones, under 95% of them singletons. The V call is TRBV19, the J call TRBJ1-6; 7 positions agree with TRBD1. The sample here was CD4+ T cells from peripheral blood mononuclear cells, taken after pregnancy. This TCR came from a female donor in good health, enrolled as a control in a pregnancy study. CDR3 sequence (DNA): TGTGCCAGTAGCCCAACAGGGGACTCCTATAATTCACCCCTCCACTTT. Amino acid sequence: CASSPTGDSYNSPLHF.